The text below deals with one T cell receptor beta chain. The antigen this receptor binds is unknown. The record has no base qualities; no much larger clone is one base away. The data were obtained in a study of T cell repertoires in cytomegalovirus infection (dated by TCRdb to the late 2010s). Study-wide context: The peptide stimulations were aimed at well-studied HLA-B-restricted epitopes as well as recently identified HLA-C-restricted CMV epitopes, whose presentation resists viral immunomodulation. Donor HLA type was relevant to the analysis, because carriage of CMV infection together with the matching HLA type was indicated by public TCR beta signatures. What the work shows at the level of the full study, not this receptor alone: In the ex vivo response, HLA-C-restricted CMV-specific TCR beta clonotypes were dominant, and in two of eight donors the single most frequent clonotype came from this HLA-C-restricted group. Carriers of CMV infection plus the relevant HLA type were discriminated by the cumulative frequency of public TCR beta family members in the study cohort and in an independent 352-donor cohort.

Including the terminal cysteine and phenylalanine, the CDR3 comprises 17 residues. Only the CDR3 portion is preserved as DNA: 51 bases, with reading frame beginning at the first base. Relative to germline, V is missing 3 bases and J is missing 5 bases, with 14 bases of the junction outside any gene match. The sequencer listed for this sample is Illumina HiSeq 1500. TCRdb redid the processing of the public reads, applying fastp at Q25 and MiXCR, and retained in-frame beta chains. For every CDR3 protein sequence, its rows merge into one entry that carries the most common genes and DNA. This sample holds roughly 730,000 distinct CDR3 sequences; about 33% were observed only once. Clones ranked in the top ten supply 15% to 20% of the sample. The sample's treatment or condition, from its label and the paper: in vitro stimulation with specific CMV peptide epitopes to enrich CMV-specific T cells.

This sequence uses TRBV12-3 or TRBV12-4 and TRBJ2-5, and TRBD1 aligns with 8 junction nucleotides. This clonotype was obtained from a human donor in good health (CMV status not recorded). Some clones in this sample may be carry-over from other donors' samples. The sequencing here drew on cultured PBMCs, taken from culture after CMV antigen stimulation. The CDR3 region: CASSFEPVTGVGETQYF. The base sequence is TGTGCCAGCAGTTTCGAGCCTGTGACAGGGGTGGGGGAGACCCAGTACTTC.